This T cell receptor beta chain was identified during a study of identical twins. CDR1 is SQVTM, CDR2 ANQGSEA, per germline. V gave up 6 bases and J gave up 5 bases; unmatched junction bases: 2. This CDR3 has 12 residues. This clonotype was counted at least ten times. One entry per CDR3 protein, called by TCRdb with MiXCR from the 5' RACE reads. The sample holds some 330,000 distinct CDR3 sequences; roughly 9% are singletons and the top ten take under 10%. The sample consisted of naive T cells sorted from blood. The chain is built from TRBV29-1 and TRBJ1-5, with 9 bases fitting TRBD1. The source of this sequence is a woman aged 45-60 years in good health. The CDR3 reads CSVRTGDQPQHF. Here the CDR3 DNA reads TGCAGCGTGAGGACAGGGGATCAGCCCCAGCATTTT.